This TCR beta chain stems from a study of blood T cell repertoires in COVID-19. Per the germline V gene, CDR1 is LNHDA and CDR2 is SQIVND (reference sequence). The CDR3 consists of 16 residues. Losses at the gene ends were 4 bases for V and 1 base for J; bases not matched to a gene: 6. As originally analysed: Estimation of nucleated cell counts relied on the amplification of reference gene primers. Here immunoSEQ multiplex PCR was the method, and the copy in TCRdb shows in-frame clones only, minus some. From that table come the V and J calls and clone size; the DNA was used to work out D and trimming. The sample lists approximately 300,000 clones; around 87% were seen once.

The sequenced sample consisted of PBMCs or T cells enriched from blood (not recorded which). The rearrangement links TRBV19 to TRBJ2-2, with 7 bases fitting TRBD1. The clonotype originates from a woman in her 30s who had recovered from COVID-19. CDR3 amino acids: CASSTDREENTGELFF. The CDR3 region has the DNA TGTGCCAGTAGTACCGACAGGGAAGAGAACACCGGGGAGCTGTTTTTT. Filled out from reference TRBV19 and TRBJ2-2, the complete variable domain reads DGGITQSPKYLFRKEGQNVTLSCEQNLNHDAMYWYRQDPGQGLRLIYYSQIVNDFQKGDIAEGYSVSREKKESFPLTVTSAQKNPTAFYLCASSTDREENTGELFFGEGSRLTVL.